The clone carrying this TCR beta chain has a handful of counts. This sample stems from a study of radiation and T cells in renal cell carcinoma. The time point denotes: baseline pretreatment blood. Described treatment: 15 Gy SBRT to primary tumor, nephrectomy 4 weeks later. The CDR3 is 14 residues long. The junction had 6 bases not matched to a gene; V was cut back by 5 bases and J by 7 bases. Looked up from germline, CDR1 is MNHEY and CDR2 is SVGAGI. Repertoires were generated with immunoSEQ multiplex PCR, while TCRdb's copy carries only in-frame clones and drops some. Of 130,000 to 150,000 clones detected, roughly 90% appear once; the ten largest clones hold 12%.

The sequenced sample was blood, obtained from a patient whose treatment included radiotherapy and nephrectomy. The TCR originated in a woman aged 45-60 years with renal cell carcinoma. The chain carries TRBV6-5 and TRBJ1-5; TRBD1 aligns across 9 bases. The chain's CDR3 is CASSATGGRQPQHF. CDR3 nucleotide sequence: TGTGCCAGCAGTGCCACAGGGGGCCGACAGCCCCAGCATTTT.